This entry concerns a single T cell receptor beta chain. This entry comes from a study of blood T cell repertoires in COVID-19. The CDR3 contains 14 residues. Deletions cut 1 base from V and 4 bases from J, with 9 bases between. In germline, CDR1 is LNHDA, CDR2 SQIVND (reference sequence). Sequencing was performed with immunoSEQ multiplex PCR; in TCRdb, only in-frame clones are kept and a portion is missing. The sample carries around 150,000 clones, roughly four fifths recorded once. The chain recombines TRBV19 with TRBJ2-3, with D possibly matching TRBD1 (6 bases). The sample taken for sequencing was peripheral blood. The receptor's source is a woman between 45 and 65 years old with active or convalescent COVID-19. CDR3 sequence reads: CASSIVNRADTQYF. The CDR3 coding sequence is TGTGCCAGTAGTATAGTGAACAGGGCAGATACGCAGTATTTT.